This T cell receptor beta chain was sequenced for a study of T cells in Graves' hyperthyroidism and ophthalmopathy. The CDR3 spans 16 residues. Germline V lookup: CDR1 KGHDR, CDR2 SFDVKD. V was shortened by 3 bases and J by 1 base, with 13 bases between the two germline ends. This clonotype was observed a few times. Authors of the study amplified TCR beta CDR3 regions from RNA transcripts. Researchers ran a first-round RT-PCR on the TCR CDR3 using the HTBI primer set. TCRdb used MiXCR to reprocess the multiplex PCR reads, holding one entry per CDR3 protein. Of approximately 210,000 distinct CDR3 sequences listed, 15% to 20% are singletons.

The rearrangement links TRBV24-1 to TRBJ2-3; tentative D call: TRBD2 (5 bases). Sequenced sample: blood. This sequence originates from a man between 50 and 59 years old with Graves' hyperthyroidism. CDR3 nucleotide sequence: TGTGCCACCAGTGATACCGGAGCGGTGCGCACAGATACGCAGTATTTT. Protein product: CATSDTGAVRTDTQYF.